This T cell receptor (beta chain) comes out of a study of tumor-infiltrating lymphocytes in primary liver carcinoma. Turning to this clonotype: Its antigen is undetermined. Germline is not matched at one junction end, which may reflect a read error.

This CDR3 is built from 14 residues. Germline assignment: CDR1 SQVTM and CDR2 ANQGSEA. Findings and limits, study-wide: Tumor top-250-clone fractions significantly exceeded those of blood (p = 0.039).

Co-extracted RNA and DNA came from roughly 20-30 mg of unsorted bulk tissue. Starting material of about 450 ng total RNA yielded TCR beta cDNA via a constant-region primer. Three nested multiplex PCR rounds, a slightly modified ARM-PCR method, built the TCR beta libraries. Researchers ran the first two PCR rounds for roughly 10 cycles each with TRBV1-TRBV30 forward primers and a C-beta reverse primer. TCRdb fed the multiplex PCR reads into MiXCR, producing one record per CDR3 protein. The table includes over 75,000 distinct CDR3 sequences, about 70% detected once. The chain recombines TRBV29-1 with TRBJ2-3; possibly TRBD2 for D (5 bases). Sequencing input: tumor-adjacent normal liver tissue. This receptor was identified in a man aged 35 to 55 with primary liver carcinoma and hepatitis B virus infection. CDR3 protein: CSVNQRILGDTQYF. In DNA, the CDR3 is TGTAGCGTTAACCAGCGGATATTGGGAGATACGCAGTATTTT.